The entry below describes one T cell receptor beta chain. Followed over time, Seattle patients had been enrolled while infection was active. This entry is derived from a study of blood T cell repertoires in COVID-19. Study details: Sample material is recorded as cDNA or gDNA derived from T cells, B-cell-depleted T cells, or PBMCs.

The authors' processing: Reference gene primer amplification in the assay estimated nucleated cell counts. TCRdb's copy holds only in-frame clones and misses some; the assay was immunoSEQ multiplex PCR. V, J and clone size reflect that table, while D and trimming were determined from the DNA. Of hundreds of thousands of clones in the sample, approximately 83% were seen once. V shed 5 bases, J shed 9 bases, and the junction held 10 bases outside the gene matches. CDR1 is MNHEY, CDR2 SVGAGI, per germline. The CDR3 covers 15 residues. V gene TRBV6-5 combines with J gene TRBJ1-1; 12 nucleotides agree with TRBD1. This TCR was recovered from a woman in her twenties or thirties with COVID-19, enrolled during active disease. The sample taken for sequencing was peripheral blood. Here the CDR3 reads CASSKTSRDRGQAFF. CDR3 DNA sequence: TGTGCCAGCAGTAAGACGTCCCGGGACAGGGGGCAAGCTTTCTTT.